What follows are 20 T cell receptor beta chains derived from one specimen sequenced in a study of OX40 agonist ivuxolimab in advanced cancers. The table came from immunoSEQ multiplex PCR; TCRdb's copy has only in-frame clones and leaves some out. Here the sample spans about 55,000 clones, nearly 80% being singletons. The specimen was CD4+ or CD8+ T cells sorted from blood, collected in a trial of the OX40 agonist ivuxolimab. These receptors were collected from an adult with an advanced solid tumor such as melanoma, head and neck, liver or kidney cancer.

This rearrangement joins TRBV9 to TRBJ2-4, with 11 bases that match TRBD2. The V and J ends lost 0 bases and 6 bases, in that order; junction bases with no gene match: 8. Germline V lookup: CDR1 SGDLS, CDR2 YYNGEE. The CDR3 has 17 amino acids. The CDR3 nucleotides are TGTGCCAGCAGCGTAGGGCTAGCGGGGGGCCAAAGAAACATTCAGTACTTC. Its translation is CASSVGLAGGQRNIQYF.

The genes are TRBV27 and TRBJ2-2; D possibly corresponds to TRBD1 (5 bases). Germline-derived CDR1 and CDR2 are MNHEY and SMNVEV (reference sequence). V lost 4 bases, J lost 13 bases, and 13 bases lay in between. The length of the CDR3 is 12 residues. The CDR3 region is CASSSQDNRLFF. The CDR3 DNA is TGTGCCAGCAGTTCCCAGGACAACAGGCTGTTTTTT.

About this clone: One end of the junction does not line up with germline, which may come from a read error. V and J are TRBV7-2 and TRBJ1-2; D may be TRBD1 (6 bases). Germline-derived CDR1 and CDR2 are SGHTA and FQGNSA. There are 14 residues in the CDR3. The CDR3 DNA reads TGCGCCAGCAGCCAAGATTCAGGGGTCTATGGCTACACCTTC. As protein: CASSQDSGVYGYTF.

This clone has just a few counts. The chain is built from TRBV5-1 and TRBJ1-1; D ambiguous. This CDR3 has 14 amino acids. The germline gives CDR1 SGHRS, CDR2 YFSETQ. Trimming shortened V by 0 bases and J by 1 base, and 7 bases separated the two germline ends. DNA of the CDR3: TGCGCCAGCAGCTTGGTTGTGGGGAACACTGAAGCTTTCTTT. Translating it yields CASSLVVGNTEAFF.

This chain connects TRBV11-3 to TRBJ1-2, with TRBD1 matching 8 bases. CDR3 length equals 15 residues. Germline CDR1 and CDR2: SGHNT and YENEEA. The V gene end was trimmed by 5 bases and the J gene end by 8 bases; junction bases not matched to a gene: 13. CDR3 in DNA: TGTGCCAGCAGCCCGCAGGGGGCAGGGGCGCGGGGCTACACCTTC. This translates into CASSPQGAGARGYTF.

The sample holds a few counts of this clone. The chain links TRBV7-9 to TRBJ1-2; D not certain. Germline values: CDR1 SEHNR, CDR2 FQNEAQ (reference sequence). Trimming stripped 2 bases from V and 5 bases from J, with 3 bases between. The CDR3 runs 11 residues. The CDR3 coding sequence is TGTGCCAGCAGCTTATCATATGGCTACACCTTC. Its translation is CASSLSYGYTF. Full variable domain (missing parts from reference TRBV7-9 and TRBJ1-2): DTGVSQNPRHKITKRGQNVTFRCDPISEHNRLYWYRQTLGQGPEFLTYFQNEAQLEKSRLLSDRFSAERPKGSFSTLEIQRTEQGDSAMYLCASSLSYGYTFGSGTRLTVV.

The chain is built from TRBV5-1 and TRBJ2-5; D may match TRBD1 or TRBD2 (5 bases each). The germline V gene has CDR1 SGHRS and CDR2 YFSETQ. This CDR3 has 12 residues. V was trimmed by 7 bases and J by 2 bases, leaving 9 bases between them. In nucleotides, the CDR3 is TGCGCCAGCCGAGGGGAGCAAGAGACCCAGTACTTC. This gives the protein CASRGEQETQYF.

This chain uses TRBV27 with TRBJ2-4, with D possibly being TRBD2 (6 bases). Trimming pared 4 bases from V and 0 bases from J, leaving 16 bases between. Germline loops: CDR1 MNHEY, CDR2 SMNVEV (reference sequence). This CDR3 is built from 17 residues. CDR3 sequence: CASSSMGGTLAKNIQYF. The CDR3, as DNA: TGTGCCAGCAGTTCGATGGGGGGAACACTAGCCAAAAACATTCAGTACTTC.

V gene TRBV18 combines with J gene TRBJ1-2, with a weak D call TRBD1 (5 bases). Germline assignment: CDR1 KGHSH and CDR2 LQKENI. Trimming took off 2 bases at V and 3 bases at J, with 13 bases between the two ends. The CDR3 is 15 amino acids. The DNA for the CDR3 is TGTGCCAGCTCACCAGGGGCGGATACTGACTATGGCTACACCTTC. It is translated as CASSPGADTDYGYTF.

The CDR3 sequence: CASSLNSVDQYF. The CDR3 nucleotides are TGTGCCAGCAGCTTAAACTCTGTGGACCAGTACTTC. The genes are TRBV7-9 and TRBJ2-5; D ambiguous. The germline gives CDR1 SEHNR, CDR2 FQNEAQ (reference sequence). V was clipped by 2 bases and J by 10 bases, with 11 bases between them. The CDR3 consists of 12 residues.

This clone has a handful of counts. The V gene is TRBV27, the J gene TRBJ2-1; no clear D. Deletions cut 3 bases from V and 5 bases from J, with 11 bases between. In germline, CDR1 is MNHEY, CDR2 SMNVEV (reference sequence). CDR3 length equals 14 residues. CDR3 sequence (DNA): TGTGCCAGCAGTTTTTTGGGCATGGACAATGAGCAGTTCTTC. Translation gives CASSFLGMDNEQFF.

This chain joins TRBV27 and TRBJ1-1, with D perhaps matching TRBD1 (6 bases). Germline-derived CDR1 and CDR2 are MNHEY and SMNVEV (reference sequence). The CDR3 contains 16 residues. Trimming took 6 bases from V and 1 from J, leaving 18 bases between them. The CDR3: CASSLQTGTPNTEAFF. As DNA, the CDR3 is TGTGCCAGCAGCCTACAGACCGGGACACCGAACACTGAAGCTTTCTTT.

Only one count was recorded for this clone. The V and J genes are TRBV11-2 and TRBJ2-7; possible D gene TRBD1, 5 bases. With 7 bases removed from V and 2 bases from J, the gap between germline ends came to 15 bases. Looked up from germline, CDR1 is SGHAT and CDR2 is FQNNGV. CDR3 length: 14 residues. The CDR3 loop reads CASTPPGPTYEQYF. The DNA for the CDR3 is TGTGCCAGCACCCCCCCAGGGCCTACCTACGAGCAGTACTTC.

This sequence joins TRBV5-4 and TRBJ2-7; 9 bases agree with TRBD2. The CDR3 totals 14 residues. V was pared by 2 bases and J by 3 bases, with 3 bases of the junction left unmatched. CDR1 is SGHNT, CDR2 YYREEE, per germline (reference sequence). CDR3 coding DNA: TGTGCCAGCAGCTTTAGCGGGAGAAACTACGAGCAGTACTTC. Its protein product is CASSFSGRNYEQYF.

CDR3 bases: TGTGCCAGCAGTGAAGTTCAGGTGAACTATGGCTACACCTTC. This codes for CASSEVQVNYGYTF. The V gene is TRBV6-1, the J gene TRBJ1-2; no clear D gene. CDR1 is MNHNS, CDR2 SASEGT, per germline. V shed 1 base and J shed 2 bases, with 8 bases lying between them. This CDR3 comprises 14 residues.

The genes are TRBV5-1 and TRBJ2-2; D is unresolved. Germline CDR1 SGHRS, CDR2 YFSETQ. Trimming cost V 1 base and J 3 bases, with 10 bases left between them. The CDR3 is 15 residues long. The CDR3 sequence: CASSLRPADTGELFF. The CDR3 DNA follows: TGCGCCAGCAGCTTGCGACCTGCGGACACCGGGGAGCTGTTTTTT.

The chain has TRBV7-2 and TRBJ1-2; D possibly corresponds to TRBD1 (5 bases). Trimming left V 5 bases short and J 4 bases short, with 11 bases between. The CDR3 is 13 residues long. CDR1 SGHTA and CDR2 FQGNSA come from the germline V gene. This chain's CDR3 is CASSPRGVYGYTF. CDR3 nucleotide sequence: TGTGCCAGCAGCCCAAGGGGAGTCTATGGCTACACCTTC.

The chain's CDR3 is CASSTTKANYGYTF. As DNA, the CDR3 is TGTGCCAGTAGTACTACGAAAGCTAACTATGGCTACACCTTC. The gene calls are TRBV19 and TRBJ1-2; D is unresolved. Germline-derived CDR1 and CDR2 are LNHDA and SQIVND (reference sequence). The CDR3 runs 14 residues. V was clipped by 4 bases and J by 0 bases, with 9 bases between them.

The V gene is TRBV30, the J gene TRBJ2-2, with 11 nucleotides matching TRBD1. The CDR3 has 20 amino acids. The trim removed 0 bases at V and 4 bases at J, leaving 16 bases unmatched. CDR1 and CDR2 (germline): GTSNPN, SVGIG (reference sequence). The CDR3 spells CAWSVRGQGARFGRTGELFF. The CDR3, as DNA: TGTGCCTGGAGTGTACGTGGACAGGGGGCGCGGTTTGGACGCACCGGGGAGCTGTTTTTT.

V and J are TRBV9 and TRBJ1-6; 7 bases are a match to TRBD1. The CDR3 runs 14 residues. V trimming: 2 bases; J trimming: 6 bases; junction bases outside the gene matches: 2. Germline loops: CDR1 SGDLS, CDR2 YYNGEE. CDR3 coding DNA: TGTGCCAGCAGCGTCCGGGACAGTAATTCACCCCTCCACTTT. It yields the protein CASSVRDSNSPLHF.